What follows is one T cell receptor beta chain and its context. The data originate from a study of CD8 T cells in ankylosing spondylitis. Germline V CDR1 and CDR2: SGHAT, FQNNGV. This CDR3 region has 16 residues. V lost 6 bases and J lost 0, with 15 bases in between. TCRdb re-analysed the 5' RACE reads in MiXCR, keeping a single row per CDR3 protein. Of under 150,000 distinct CDR3 sequences in the sample, 7% to 10% are singletons; the top ten hold 7.3%. The sequence was collected from a male donor with ankylosing spondylitis. This sequence joins TRBV11-2 and TRBJ2-4; a possible D gene is TRBD2 (6 bases). The sequencing sample was made of synovial fluid, either unsorted or a sorted T cell fraction (not recorded which). For the CDR3, the DNA is TGTGCCAGCAGGGACGGTGGGGGGTTAGCCAAAAACATTCAGTACTTC. Its translation is CASRDGGGLAKNIQYF. Looking up the rest from reference TRBV11-2 and TRBJ2-4 gives the full variable domain: EAGVAQSPRYKIIEKRQSVAFWCNPISGHATLYWYQQILGQGPKLLIQFQNNGVVDDSQLPKDRFSAERLKGVDSTLKIQPAKLEDSAVYLCASRDGGGLAKNIQYFGAGTRLSVL.